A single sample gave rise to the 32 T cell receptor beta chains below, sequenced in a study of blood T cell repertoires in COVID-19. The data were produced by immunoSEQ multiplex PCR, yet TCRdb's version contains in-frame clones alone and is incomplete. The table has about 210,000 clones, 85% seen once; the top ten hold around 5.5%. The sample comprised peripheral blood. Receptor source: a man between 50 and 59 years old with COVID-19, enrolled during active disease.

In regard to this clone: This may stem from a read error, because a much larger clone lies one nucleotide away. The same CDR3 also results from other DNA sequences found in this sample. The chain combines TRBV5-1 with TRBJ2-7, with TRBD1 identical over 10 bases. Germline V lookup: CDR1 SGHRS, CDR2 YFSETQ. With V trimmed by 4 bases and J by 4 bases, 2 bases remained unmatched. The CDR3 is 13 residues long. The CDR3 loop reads CASSRDRGYEQYF. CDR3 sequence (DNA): TGCGCCAGCAGCCGGGACAGGGGTTACGAGCAGTACTTC.

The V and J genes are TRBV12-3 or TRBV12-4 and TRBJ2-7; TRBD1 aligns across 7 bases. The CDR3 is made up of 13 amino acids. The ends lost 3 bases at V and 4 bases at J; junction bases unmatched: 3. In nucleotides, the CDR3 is TGTGCCAGCAGTTTGTACAGGGGTTACGAGCAGTACTTC. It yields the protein CASSLYRGYEQYF.

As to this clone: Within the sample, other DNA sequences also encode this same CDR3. DNA for the CDR3: TGTGCCATCAGTGAGTCCCGGGAGACCCAGTACTTC. Translated, it gives CAISESRETQYF. The rearrangement uses TRBV10-3 and TRBJ2-5; D remains unclear. Germline CDR1 ENHRY, CDR2 SYGVKD. This CDR3 has 12 residues. V was cut by 0 bases and J by 5 bases, with 4 bases left in between.

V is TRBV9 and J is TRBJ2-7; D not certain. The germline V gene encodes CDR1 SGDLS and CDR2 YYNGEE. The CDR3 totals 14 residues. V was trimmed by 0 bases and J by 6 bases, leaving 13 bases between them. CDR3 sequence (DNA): TGTGCCAGCAGCGTAGTCGGCTCGTCGGGCGAGCAGTACTTC. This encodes CASSVVGSSGEQYF.

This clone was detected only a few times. This chain's CDR3 is CASSRTSASYEQYF. The CDR3 region has the DNA TGTGCCAGCAGTAGGACTAGCGCCTCCTACGAGCAGTACTTC. The V and J genes are TRBV27 and TRBJ2-7; 9 nucleotides align to TRBD2. J was trimmed by 0 bases and V by 5 bases; bases with no gene match: 2. This CDR3 comprises 14 residues. Germline V gene lookup returns CDR1 MNHEY and CDR2 SMNVEV (reference sequence).

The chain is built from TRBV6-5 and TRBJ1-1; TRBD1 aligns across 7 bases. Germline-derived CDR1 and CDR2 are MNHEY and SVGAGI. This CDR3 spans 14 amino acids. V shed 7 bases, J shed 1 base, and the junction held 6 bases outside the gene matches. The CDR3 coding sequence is TGTGCCAGCATCATGGGGACAGCGAACACTGAAGCTTTCTTT. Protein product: CASIMGTANTEAFF.

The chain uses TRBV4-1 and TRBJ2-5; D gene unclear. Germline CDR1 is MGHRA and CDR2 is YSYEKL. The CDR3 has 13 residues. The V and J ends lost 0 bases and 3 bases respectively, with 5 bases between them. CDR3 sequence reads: CASSQEREETQYF. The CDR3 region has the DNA TGCGCCAGCAGCCAAGAGAGAGAAGAGACCCAGTACTTC.

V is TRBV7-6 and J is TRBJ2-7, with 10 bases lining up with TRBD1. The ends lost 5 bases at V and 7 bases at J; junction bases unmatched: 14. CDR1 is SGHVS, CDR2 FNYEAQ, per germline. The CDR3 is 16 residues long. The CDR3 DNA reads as TGTGCCAGCAGCGGAGGTCACGGGACAGGGGACCGGGAGCAGTACTTC. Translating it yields CASSGGHGTGDREQYF.

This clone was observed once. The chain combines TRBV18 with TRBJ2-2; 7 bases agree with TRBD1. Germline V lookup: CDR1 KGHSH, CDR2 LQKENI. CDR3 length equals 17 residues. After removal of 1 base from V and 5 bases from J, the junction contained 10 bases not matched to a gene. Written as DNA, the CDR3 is TGTGCCAGCTCACCACGAGACAGGGTACTTAGGACCGGGGAGCTGTTTTTT. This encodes CASSPRDRVLRTGELFF.

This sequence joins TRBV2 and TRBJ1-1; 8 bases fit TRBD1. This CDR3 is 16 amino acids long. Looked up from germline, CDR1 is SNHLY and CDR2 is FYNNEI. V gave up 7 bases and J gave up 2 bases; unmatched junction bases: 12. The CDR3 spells CASTGKQGARNTEAFF. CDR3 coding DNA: TGTGCCAGCACCGGAAAGCAGGGGGCGCGAAACACTGAAGCTTTCTTT.

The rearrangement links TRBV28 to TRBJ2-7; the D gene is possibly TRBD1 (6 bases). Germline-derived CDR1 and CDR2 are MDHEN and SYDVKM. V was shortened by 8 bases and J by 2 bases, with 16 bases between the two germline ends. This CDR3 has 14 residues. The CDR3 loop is CASYDSGAPYEQYF. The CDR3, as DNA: TGTGCCAGCTATGATTCAGGGGCCCCCTACGAGCAGTACTTC.

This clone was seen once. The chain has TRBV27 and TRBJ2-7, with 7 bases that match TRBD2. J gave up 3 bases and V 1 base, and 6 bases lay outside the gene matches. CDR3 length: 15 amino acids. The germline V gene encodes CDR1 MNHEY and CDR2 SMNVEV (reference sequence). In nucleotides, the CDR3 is TGTGCCAGCAGTTTATTTGGGACTACGAACTACGAGCAGTACTTC. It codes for CASSLFGTTNYEQYF.

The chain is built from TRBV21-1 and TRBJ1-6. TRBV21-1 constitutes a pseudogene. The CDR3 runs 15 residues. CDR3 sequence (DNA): TGTGCCAGCAGCAAAGTTGGAGGGACCAATTCACCCCTCCACTTT. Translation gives CASSKVGGTNSPLHF.

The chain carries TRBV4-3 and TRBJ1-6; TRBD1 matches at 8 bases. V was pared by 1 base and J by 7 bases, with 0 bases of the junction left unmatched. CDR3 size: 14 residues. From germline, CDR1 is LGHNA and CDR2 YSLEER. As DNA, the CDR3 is TGCGCCAGCAGCCAAGGACAGGGGAATTCACCCCTCCACTTT. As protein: CASSQGQGNSPLHF.

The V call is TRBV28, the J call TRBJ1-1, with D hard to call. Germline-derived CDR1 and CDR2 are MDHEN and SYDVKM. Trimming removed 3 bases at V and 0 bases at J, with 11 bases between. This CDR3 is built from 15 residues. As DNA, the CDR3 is TGTGCCAGCAGTTTGTCCGGGTGGATGAACACTGAAGCTTTCTTT. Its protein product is CASSLSGWMNTEAFF. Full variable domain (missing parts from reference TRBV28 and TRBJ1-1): DVKVTQSSRYLVKRTGEKVFLECVQDMDHENMFWYRQDPGLGLRLIYFSYDVKMKEKGDIPEGYSVSREKKERFSLILESASTNQTSMYLCASSLSGWMNTEAFFGQGTRLTVV.

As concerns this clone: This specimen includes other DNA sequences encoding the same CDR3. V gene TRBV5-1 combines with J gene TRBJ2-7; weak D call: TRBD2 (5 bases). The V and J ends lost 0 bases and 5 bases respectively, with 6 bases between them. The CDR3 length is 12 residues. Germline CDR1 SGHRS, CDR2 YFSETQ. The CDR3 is CASSLAGDEQYF. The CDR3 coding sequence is TGCGCCAGCAGCTTGGCCGGGGACGAGCAGTACTTC.

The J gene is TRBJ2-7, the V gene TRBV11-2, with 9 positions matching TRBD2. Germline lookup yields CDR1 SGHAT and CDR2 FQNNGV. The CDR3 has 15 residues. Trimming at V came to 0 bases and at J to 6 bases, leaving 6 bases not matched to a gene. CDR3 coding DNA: TGTGCCAGCAGCTTAGAGGACTGGCGGGGGGGCGAGCAGTACTTC. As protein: CASSLEDWRGGEQYF.

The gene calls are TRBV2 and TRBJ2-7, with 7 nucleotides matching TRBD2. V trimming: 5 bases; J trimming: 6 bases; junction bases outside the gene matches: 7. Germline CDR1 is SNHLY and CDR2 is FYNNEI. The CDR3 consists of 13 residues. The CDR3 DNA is TGTGCCAGCAGTTCCCCATGGGGGGGCGAGCAGTACTTC. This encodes CASSSPWGGEQYF.

CDR3 amino acids: CASSTPPGLAGKKTDTQYF. The CDR3, as DNA: TGTGCCAGCAGCACGCCTCCGGGACTAGCGGGCAAAAAAACAGATACGCAGTATTTT. The V gene is TRBV5-6, the J gene TRBJ2-3; 12 bases line up with TRBD2. V lost 4 bases to trimming and J lost 3 bases; unmatched junction nucleotides: 15. This CDR3 has 19 residues. Looked up from germline, CDR1 is SGHDT and CDR2 is YYEEEE. The whole variable domain, filled in from reference TRBV5-6 and TRBJ2-3, reads DAGVTQSPTHLIKTRGQQVTLRCSPKSGHDTVSWYQQALGQGPQFIFQYYEEEERQRGNFPDRFSGHQFPNYSSELNVNALLLGDSALYLCASSTPPGLAGKKTDTQYFGPGTRLTVL.

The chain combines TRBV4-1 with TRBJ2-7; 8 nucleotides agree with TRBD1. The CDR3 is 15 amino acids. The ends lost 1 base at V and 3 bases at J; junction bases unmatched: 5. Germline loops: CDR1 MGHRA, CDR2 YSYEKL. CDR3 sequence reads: CASSQVGTGGYEQYF. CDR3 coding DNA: TGCGCCAGCAGCCAAGTGGGGACAGGTGGCTACGAGCAGTACTTC.

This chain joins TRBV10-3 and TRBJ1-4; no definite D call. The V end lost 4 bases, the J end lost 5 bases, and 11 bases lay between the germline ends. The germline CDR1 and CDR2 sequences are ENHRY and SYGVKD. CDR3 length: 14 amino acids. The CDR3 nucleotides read TGTGCCATCAGTGCGGAACAGCCCAATGAAAAACTGTTTTTT. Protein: CAISAEQPNEKLFF.

The CDR3 spells CASSAGTGLNTEAFF. DNA of the CDR3: TGTGCCAGTAGTGCCGGGACAGGCTTGAACACTGAAGCTTTCTTT. The rearrangement links TRBV19 to TRBJ1-1; TRBD1 matches at 8 bases. V lost 5 bases to trimming and J lost 0 bases; unmatched junction nucleotides: 5. Germline CDR1 is LNHDA and CDR2 is SQIVND (reference sequence). CDR3 length: 15 residues.

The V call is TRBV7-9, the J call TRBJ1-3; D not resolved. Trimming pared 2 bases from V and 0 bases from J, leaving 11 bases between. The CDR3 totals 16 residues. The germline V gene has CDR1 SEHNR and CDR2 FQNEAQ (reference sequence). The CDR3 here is CASSLTGRNSGNTIYF. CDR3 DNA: TGTGCCAGCAGCTTAACCGGGAGAAACTCTGGAAACACCATATATTTT.

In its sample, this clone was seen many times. This CDR3 reads CASNGGQGNTGELFF. In DNA form, the CDR3 reads TGTGCCAGCAATGGAGGACAGGGGAACACCGGGGAGCTGTTTTTT. The rearrangement uses TRBV6-5 and TRBJ2-2; TRBD1 matches at 8 bases. This CDR3 region has 15 residues. Germline loops: CDR1 MNHEY, CDR2 SVGAGI. V shed 7 bases, J shed 1 base, and the junction held 5 bases outside the gene matches.

Here the CDR3 reads CASSFSAEKLFF. CDR3 bases: TGTGCCAGCAGCTTTAGCGCTGAAAAACTGTTTTTT. The chain joins TRBV7-8 to TRBJ1-4; D ambiguous. The CDR3 length is 12 residues. Germline lookup yields CDR1 SGHVS and CDR2 FQNEAQ. V lost 3 bases, J lost 7 bases, and 6 bases lay in between. Variable domain in full (rest from reference TRBV7-8 and TRBJ1-4): GAGVSQSPRYKVAKRGQDVALRCDPISGHVSLFWYQQALGQGPEFLTYFQNEAQLDKSGLPSDRFFAERPEGSVSTLKIQRTQQEDSAVYLCASSFSAEKLFFGSGTQLSVL.

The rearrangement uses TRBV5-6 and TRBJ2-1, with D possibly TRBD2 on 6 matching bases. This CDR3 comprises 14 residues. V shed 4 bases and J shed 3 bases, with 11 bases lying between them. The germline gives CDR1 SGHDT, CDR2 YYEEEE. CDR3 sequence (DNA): TGTGCCAGCAGCCACCGGGACTTCTACAATGAGCAGTTCTTC. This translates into CASSHRDFYNEQFF.

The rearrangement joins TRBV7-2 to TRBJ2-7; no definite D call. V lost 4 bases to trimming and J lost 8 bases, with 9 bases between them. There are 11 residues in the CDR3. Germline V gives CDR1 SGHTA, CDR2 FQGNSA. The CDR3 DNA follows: TGTGCCAGCAGCTCGGAGCTTAAGCAGTACTTC. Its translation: CASSSELKQYF.

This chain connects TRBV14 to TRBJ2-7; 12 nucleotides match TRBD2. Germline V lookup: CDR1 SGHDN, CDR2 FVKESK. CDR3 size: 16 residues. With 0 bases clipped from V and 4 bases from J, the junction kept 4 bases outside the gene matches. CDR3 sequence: CASSQDPSGGAYEQYF. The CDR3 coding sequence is TGTGCCAGCAGCCAAGACCCTAGCGGGGGGGCGTACGAGCAGTACTTC.

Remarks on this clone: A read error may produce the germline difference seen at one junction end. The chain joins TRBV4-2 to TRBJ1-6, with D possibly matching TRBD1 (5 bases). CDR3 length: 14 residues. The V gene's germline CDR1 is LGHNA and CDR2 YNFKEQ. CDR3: CANSQDGARPPLHF. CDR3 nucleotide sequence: TGTGCCAACAGCCAAGATGGGGCTAGACCACCCCTCCACTTT.

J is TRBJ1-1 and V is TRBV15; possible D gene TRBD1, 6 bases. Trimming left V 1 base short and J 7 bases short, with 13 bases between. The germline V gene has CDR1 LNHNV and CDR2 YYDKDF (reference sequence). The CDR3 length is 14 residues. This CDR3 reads CATSRANDRNEAFF. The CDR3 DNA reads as TGTGCCACCAGCAGAGCGAATGACAGGAATGAAGCTTTCTTT.

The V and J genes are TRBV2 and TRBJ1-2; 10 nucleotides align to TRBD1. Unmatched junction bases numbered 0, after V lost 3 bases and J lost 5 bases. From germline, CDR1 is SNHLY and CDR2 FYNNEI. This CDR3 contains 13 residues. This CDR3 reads CASSEGQGYGYTF. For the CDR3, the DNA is TGTGCCAGCAGTGAGGGACAGGGGTATGGCTACACCTTC.

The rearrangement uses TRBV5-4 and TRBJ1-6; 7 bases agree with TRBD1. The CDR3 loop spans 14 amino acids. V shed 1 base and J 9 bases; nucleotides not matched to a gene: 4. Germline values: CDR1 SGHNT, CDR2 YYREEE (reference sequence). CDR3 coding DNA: TGTGCCAGCAGCTTGCAGGGGGATGTTTCACCCCTCCACTTT. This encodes CASSLQGDVSPLHF.